The clone carrying this T cell receptor (beta chain) was observed a single time. This sample stems from a study of blood T cell repertoires in COVID-19. On the study more broadly: Specimens from acute and convalescent COVID-19 originated in the United States, Italy and Spain. From T cells, B-cell-depleted T cells, or PBMCs came the material, which was cDNA or gDNA.

In the original workflow: Scientists estimated how many nucleated cells there were by amplifying reference gene primers. TCRdb keeps only in-frame clones here, not all; method: immunoSEQ multiplex PCR. That table furnishes V, J and clone size, whereas the DNA furnished D and trimming. The repertoire holds around 300,000 clones, with about 89% as singletons. Sequencing used peripheral blood. The source of this sequence is a man aged 45 to 65 with acute or convalescent COVID-19.

The CDR3 DNA sequence: TGTGCCAGCAGTTCCGTTCGGGAAGGAAACACCATATATTTT. Protein product: CASSSVREGNTIYF. This chain uses TRBV6-5 with TRBJ1-3; no definite D call. From germline, CDR1 is MNHEY and CDR2 SVGAGI. The germline V and J ends were trimmed by 4 bases and 4 bases, with 11 bases remaining between them. The CDR3 contains 14 residues.